This T cell receptor beta chain was obtained from a study of regulatory T cells in long-lasting Graves disease. V trimming: 5 bases; J trimming: 2 bases; junction bases outside the gene matches: 7. CDR3 length: 15 amino acids. Germline V gene sequence: CDR1 SGHAT, CDR2 FQDESV (reference sequence). Time point of the sample: newly diagnosed GD, antithyroid drugs for less than 3 months. Preparation of the TCR library used RNA extracted from PBMCs. To make TCR beta libraries, researchers used iRepertoire HTBI primers and Arm-PCR of CDR3 regions. MiXCR, run by TCRdb on the multiplex PCR reads, gives a single entry per CDR3 protein. The data contain over 350,000 distinct CDR3 sequences, around 16% of them seen just once; the ten biggest clones take up under 9%. This clonotype was observed at least ten times. These data are also associated with another study on T cells in Graves' hyperthyroidism and ophthalmopathy.

Sequencing was performed on peripheral blood mononuclear cells (PBMCs), taken at new diagnosis, from a patient treated with antithyroid drugs. This rearrangement joins TRBV11-1 to TRBJ2-7, with 9 bases aligning to TRBD1. This TCR derives from a woman aged 40-49 years with Graves disease. The CDR3 sequence: CASSPDRGGPYEQYF. CDR3 coding DNA: TGTGCCAGCAGCCCGGACAGGGGCGGACCCTACGAGCAGTACTTC.